This T cell receptor (beta chain) is drawn from a study of blood T cells in healthy people across ages (dated by TCRdb to the mid-2010s). With regard to the full study: In model experiments, roughly one uniquely barcoded TCR beta cDNA molecule per two T cells was captured by template switching. Age-related changes in TCR beta repertoire diversity were measured in the study by deep sequencing normalized with unique cDNA molecular identifiers. Four age groups were formed from the donors: young (average approximately 15 years), middle-aged (less than 40), aged (approximately 60) and long-lived (82). Donors of different ages were randomly distributed across sequencing lanes to avoid experimental bias. The study analyzed two additional independent replicas of 1 million unique cDNA reads from the same blood draw for two donors, one aged 18 to 29 and one aged 80 or older.

What the study reported, not specific to this receptor: Observed TCR beta diversity correlated strongly with the percentage of naive T cells measured by flow cytometry. Estimates of total diversity from one million sequenced T cells were regarded as lower bounds and underestimates. Donor CMV infection status was unknown, potentially confounding age-related changes in expanded clonotypes. Because profiling used bulk unsorted PBMCs, naive and antigen-experienced compartments could not be compared conclusively. Compared with the aged group, the long-lived group had more naive CD4+ T cells, fewer expanded clones and increased TCR diversity, suggesting age selection. As age increased, observed TCR beta diversity per million T cells dropped in a roughly linear way, and a significant reduction was already evident by age around 41.

Systemically healthy Caucasian individuals from Russia, approximately 39 in total and aged roughly 6 to 95 years, were included as donors. Each donor gave ten milliliters of peripheral blood, drawn into EDTA-treated Vacutainer tubes. PBMCs were isolated by Ficoll-Paque density-gradient centrifugation, with at least 7 million obtained per sample. Trizol reagent was used to extract total RNA from PBMCs, with at least 6 micrograms per sample. For every donor, flow cytometry on a PBMC aliquot measured the percentage of naive CD45RAhigh/CD27high T cells. This clonotype was observed a handful of times. The antigen it recognizes is unknown. No much larger clone is present one base from it, and per-base qualities are unavailable. Preparation of the library involved 5' RACE. Sequencing was carried out with an Illumina HiSeq 2500. A second PCR of 7 to 11 cycles was run with a J-beta primer mix and a sample-barcoded 5' primer. Each TCR beta cDNA molecule received a unique molecular identifier from a template-switch 5' adaptor carrying 12 random nucleotides. Each sample yielded at least 2.5 million CDR3-containing paired-end reads. All of the RNA was converted into first-strand cDNA using the Mint cDNA synthesis kit, with a TRBC-specific oligonucleotide serving as the primer. Following uracil-DNA glycosylase treatment, all cDNA underwent a first 18-cycle PCR with the universal primers M1SS and BC2_uni_R. The authors processed their data as follows. Normalization of each sample was performed by random selection of 1 million high-quality reads, each carrying a distinct molecular identifier. Instead of being binned into consensus sequences, reads with shared molecular identifiers were discarded. MiTCR, set to a Q25 quality threshold and the strictest error-elimination algorithm, was used for CDR3 identification, clonotype clustering and error correction. A nonparametric unseen species model with Euler transformation was used to estimate a lower bound on total TCR beta diversity. TCRdb's own reprocessing of the public reads used fastp at Q25 and MiXCR and kept productive beta chains. Every entry covers one CDR3 protein and lists the most common genes and DNA from its rows. The authors' filters were not applied to this entry. This sample is represented by about 970,000 distinct CDR3 sequences; 45% to 60% of them were singletons. The top ten constitute about a fifth of the sample.

The TCR sequence derives from a woman aged 55-69 years in good health. Material: blood.

The DNA is as follows: TGCAGTGCTACTGGATCTGGCACAGATACGCAGTATTTT. This is translated as CSATGSGTDTQYF. This chain joins TRBV20-1 to TRBJ2-3, with no reliable assignment of the D segment. V loses 4 bases of germline sequence and J loses 1 base, and the interval between the two ends is 9 bases. From the cysteine through the phenylalanine, the CDR3 covers 13 amino acids. This entry keeps only the CDR3 DNA: 39 bases, framed from base 1. The germline V gene (reference sequence) gives CDR1 as DFQATT and CDR2 as SNEGSKA.